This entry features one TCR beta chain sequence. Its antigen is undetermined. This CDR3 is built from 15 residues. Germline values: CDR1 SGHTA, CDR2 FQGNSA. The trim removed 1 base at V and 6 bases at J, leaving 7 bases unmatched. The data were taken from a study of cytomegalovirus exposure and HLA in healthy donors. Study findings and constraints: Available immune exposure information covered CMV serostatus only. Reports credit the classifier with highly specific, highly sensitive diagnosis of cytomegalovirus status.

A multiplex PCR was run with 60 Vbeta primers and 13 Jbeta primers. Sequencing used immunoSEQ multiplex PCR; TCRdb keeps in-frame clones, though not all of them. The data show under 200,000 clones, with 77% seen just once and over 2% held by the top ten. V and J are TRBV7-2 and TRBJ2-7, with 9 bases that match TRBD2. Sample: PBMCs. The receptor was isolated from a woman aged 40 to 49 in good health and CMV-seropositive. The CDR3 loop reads CASSLVQRGEGEQYF. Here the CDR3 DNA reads TGTGCCAGCAGCTTAGTCCAGCGGGGGGAGGGCGAGCAGTACTTC.